The next 5 T cell receptor beta chains were all read from a single sample in a study of T-cell memory formation after mild COVID-19. TCRdb reprocessed the 5' RACE reads with MiXCR, giving one entry per CDR3 protein. The sample holds hundreds of thousands of distinct CDR3 sequences, 15% to 20% seen once. Material for sequencing was PBMCs or a T cell subset sorted from them (not recorded which). These receptors were collected from a man aged 18 to 30 who had mild COVID-19 (a few samples of this study predate the infection). Cell type and time point are not known.

In its sample, this clonotype was seen once. The chain employs TRBV20-1 and TRBJ1-1; no clear D gene. This CDR3 spans 13 amino acids. V dropped 4 bases and J dropped 1 base, with 10 bases sitting between them. Germline CDR1 is DFQATT and CDR2 is SNEGSKA (reference sequence). This CDR3 reads CSAIRTENTEAFF. CDR3 in DNA: TGCAGTGCTATCCGGACGGAGAACACTGAAGCTTTCTTT.

The chain has TRBV5-1 and TRBJ1-6; maybe TRBD1 (6 bases). V was shortened by 0 bases and J by 8 bases, with 15 bases between the two germline ends. CDR3 size: 16 residues. CDR1 is SGHRS and CDR2 is YFSETQ in the germline V gene. CDR3 sequence (DNA): TGCGCCAGCAGCTTGGCCGTCGGGGAGGGGGATTCACCCCTCCACTTT. This gives the protein CASSLAVGEGDSPLHF.

The chain recombines TRBV5-1 with TRBJ2-2, with 7 bases matching TRBD2. Germline V lookup: CDR1 SGHRS, CDR2 YFSETQ. The length of the CDR3 is 17 residues. The V gene end was trimmed by 0 bases and the J gene end by 3 bases; junction bases not matched to a gene: 8. The CDR3, as DNA: TGCGCCAGCAGCTTGGGGAATAGCGGGCAGGACACCGGGGAGCTGTTTTTT. It is translated as CASSLGNSGQDTGELFF.

This clonotype was seen a few times. The chain recombines TRBV12-3 or TRBV12-4 with TRBJ2-3; the match to TRBD1 covers 8 bases. The junction had 6 bases not matched to a gene; V was cut back by 10 bases and J by 3 bases. CDR3 length: 13 residues. The CDR3 DNA sequence: TGTGCCACTGCTGGACAGGGTACAGATACGCAGTATTTT. It translates to CATAGQGTDTQYF.

The rearrangement joins TRBV4-3 to TRBJ1-1, with 10 bases matching TRBD1. V shed 3 bases and J 2 bases; nucleotides not matched to a gene: 3. CDR3 size: 15 residues. The germline gives CDR1 LGHNA, CDR2 YSLEER. Here the CDR3 reads CASSHRTGGNTEAFF. The DNA for the CDR3 is TGCGCCAGCAGCCACCGGACAGGGGGAAACACTGAAGCTTTCTTT.